This T cell receptor beta chain was observed in a study of memory CD4+ T cells and cytomegalovirus serostatus. CDR3 length equals 16 residues. Germline CDR1 and CDR2: MNHNS and SASEGT. Trimming shortened V by 3 bases and J by 3 bases, and 18 bases separated the two germline ends. Assay used: immunoSEQ multiplex PCR; TCRdb lists only in-frame clones, some missing. Here the sample spans some 73,000 clones, around 82% being singletons. The sort gate was single viable CD3+CD4+CD8-CD45RO+ cells for memory CD4+ T cells. The receptor was isolated from an adult in good health and CMV-seropositive. The chain is built from TRBV6-1 and TRBJ2-7, with D perhaps TRBD1 (6 bases). Sequencing was performed on memory CD4+ T cells from blood. Here the CDR3 DNA reads TGTGCCAGCAGTGAGTACCCAGGGGCGAGGAGCTACGAGCAGTACTTC. This encodes CASSEYPGARSYEQYF.